This T cell receptor beta chain was captured in a study of blood T cell repertoires in COVID-19. Study in general: Specimens from acute and convalescent COVID-19 originated in the United States, Italy and Spain. T cells, B-cell-depleted T cells, or PBMCs supplied cDNA or gDNA.

Allocation to cohorts depended on clinical history reported by the participants. Cohort 3 recovery required two negative PCRs, clearance, or symptom resolution. Sequencing was performed with immunoSEQ multiplex PCR; in TCRdb, only in-frame clones are kept and a portion is missing. The repertoire consists of fewer than 350,000 clones, with roughly nine tenths occurring once and the leading ten covering roughly 5.3%. This clone was recorded once. The receptor was derived from a man aged 55 to 69 who had recovered from COVID-19. Material: PBMCs or T cells enriched from blood (not recorded which).

The CDR3 DNA sequence: TGTGCCAGCAGCCCTGACCCTGGACAGGGGCTCGTTGTTGGCTACACCTTC. It encodes CASSPDPGQGLVVGYTF. The gene calls are TRBV7-9 and TRBJ1-2; 9 bases are shared with TRBD1. Trimming removed 5 bases from V and 7 bases from J; junction bases left unmatched: 17. Germline CDR1 is SEHNR and CDR2 is FQNEAQ (reference sequence). This CDR3 has 17 amino acids.